The T cell receptor beta chain described here comes from a study of blood T cell repertoires in COVID-19. Study-wide context: The study drew acute and convalescent COVID-19 samples from the United States, Italy and Spain. Sources were T cells, B-cell-depleted T cells, or PBMCs; the material itself was cDNA or gDNA.

Germline V gene data show CDR1 as SGHNT and CDR2 as YYREEE (reference sequence). Trimming left V 0 bases short and J 3 bases short, with 10 bases between. The CDR3 is 14 amino acids. In the study's own analysis: Nucleated cell counts were estimated from reference gene primer amplification. Assay used: immunoSEQ multiplex PCR; TCRdb lists only in-frame clones, some missing. V, J and clone size derive from that table, while D and trimming were established from the DNA sequence. The table lists some 120,000 clones, around 85% of them singletons, with roughly a sixth in the top ten. The sequence derives from a young man with COVID-19, enrolled during active disease. The V and J genes are TRBV5-4 and TRBJ2-7; D unresolved. Sequencing used peripheral blood. The CDR3, as DNA: TGTGCCAGCAGCTTGGTTGGTGGTAGCTACGAGCAGTACTTC. It specifies CASSLVGGSYEQYF.